This T cell receptor (beta chain) was identified in a study of T cell responses to AZD1222 COVID-19 vaccine. This CDR3 is built from 14 residues. CDR1 is SGHTA and CDR2 is FQGNSA in the germline V gene. With V trimmed by 11 bases and J by 5 bases, 14 bases remained unmatched. The assay was immunoSEQ multiplex PCR, and TCRdb's table has in-frame clones only and misses some. The table lists over 150,000 clones, about 90% of them singletons. This clone was seen just once. This chain joins TRBV7-2 and TRBJ2-5; 7 nucleotides agree with TRBD2. The clonotype comes from an adult in good health. The sequences come from peripheral blood, collected on day 0 of AZD1222 vaccination. The CDR3 nucleotides are TGTGCCGGCTCAGCGGGGCGGGAGAGGGAGACCCAGTACTTC. Translated: CAGSAGRERETQYF.